These 28 T cell receptor beta chains were all obtained from the same sample, sequenced in a study of beta chain features in type 1 diabetes (dated by TCRdb to about 2018). What the authors observed across the whole study: A moderate but significant shortening of TCRB CDR3 length was observed in type 1 diabetes patients in all four CD4+ subsets.

Library preparation used the immunoSEQ multiplex PCR assay. The entire isolated RNA was reverse transcribed using the High Capacity cDNA Reverse Transcription Kit, and thus expressed TCRB transcripts were sequenced. As stored in TCRdb, this immuneACCESS dataset retains in-frame rearrangements with V and J assigned. A fraction of the clones does not appear; measured against another copy, unresolved V genes explain less than half of the discrepancy, and the remainder lacks a known reason. The sample yields hundreds of thousands of clones; 11% were counted once. The top ten clonotypes cover over 0.015% of the sample. These receptors are not linked to any known antigen. Source material: naive CD4+ T cells from blood. The intended sense of this specimen's cell subset or site label: true naive CD4+ T cells. These receptor sequences come from a man younger than 40 with type 1 diabetes.

This chain uses TRBV16 with TRBJ1-2; 9 bases line up with TRBD1. The CDR3 has 14 amino acids. Germline V CDR1 and CDR2: KGHSY, FQNENV. V shed 4 bases, J shed 7 bases, and the junction held 7 bases outside the gene matches. This CDR3 is CASSPFGQGFGYTF. In DNA, the CDR3 is TGTGCCAGCAGCCCCTTCGGACAGGGGTTTGGCTACACCTTC.

This clone has only a few counts. The rearrangement links TRBV29-1 to TRBJ2-3; TRBD1 matches at 8 bases. The germline V gene has CDR1 SQVTM and CDR2 ANQGSEA. The CDR3 covers 14 residues. The ends lost 6 bases at V and 4 bases at J; junction bases unmatched: 9. The CDR3 here is CSVDRGFGPDTQYF. In DNA, the CDR3 is TGCAGCGTCGACAGGGGTTTTGGGCCAGATACGCAGTATTTT.

This clone appeared a few times. This rearrangement joins TRBV10-3 to TRBJ2-1; D is perhaps TRBD1 (6 bases). With 5 bases removed from V and 10 bases from J, the gap between germline ends came to 12 bases. The CDR3 spans 12 residues. CDR1 and CDR2 from the germline V gene are ENHRY and SYGVKD. CDR3 residues: CAISWTDEEQFF. The CDR3 DNA reads as TGTGCCATCAGTTGGACAGACGAAGAGCAGTTCTTC.

This clone was detected only a few times. J is TRBJ1-5 and V is TRBV6-1; maybe TRBD1 (5 bases). Germline V gives CDR1 MNHNS, CDR2 SASEGT. This CDR3 comprises 13 residues. V lost 1 base, J lost 9 bases, and 10 bases lay in between. The CDR3 spells CASSEGVGAPQHF. DNA for the CDR3: TGTGCCAGCAGTGAAGGAGTAGGGGCGCCCCAGCATTTT.

This clone has just a few counts. V gene TRBV7-6 combines with J gene TRBJ2-1; D might be TRBD2 (6 bases). V was cut by 5 bases and J by 3 bases, with 17 bases left in between. CDR1 is SGHVS, CDR2 FNYEAQ, per germline. This CDR3 has 16 residues. The CDR3 nucleotides are TGTGCCAGCAGCCCTTCTTGGCGGGGCGACTACAATGAGCAGTTCTTC. Its protein product is CASSPSWRGDYNEQFF.

J is TRBJ2-7 and V is TRBV5-4, with 7 nucleotides matching TRBD1. Germline lookup yields CDR1 SGHNT and CDR2 YYREEE (reference sequence). The CDR3 has 15 residues. V shed 0 bases and J 7 bases; nucleotides not matched to a gene: 10. CDR3: CASSLDGTVPREQYF. In DNA, the CDR3 is TGTGCCAGCAGCTTGGATGGGACAGTCCCCCGGGAGCAGTACTTC.

The chain couples TRBV4-1 to TRBJ2-5; 7 bases match TRBD2. The junction had 16 bases not matched to a gene; V was cut back by 4 bases and J by 5 bases. The CDR3 length is 17 residues. Per the germline V gene, CDR1 is MGHRA and CDR2 is YSYEKL. CDR3 in amino acids: CASSPQEGRGTGETQYF. CDR3 nucleotides: TGCGCCAGCAGCCCCCAAGAGGGGCGGGGGACCGGGGAGACCCAGTACTTC.

This clone was counted between two and nine times. The chain is built from TRBV19 and TRBJ1-2; TRBD1 aligns across 8 bases. The CDR3 totals 15 residues. V lost 4 bases to trimming and J lost 2 bases; unmatched junction nucleotides: 6. CDR1 LNHDA and CDR2 SQIVND come from the germline V gene (reference sequence). The CDR3 DNA reads as TGTGCCAGTAGTACGACGGGACAGGAGAACTATGGCTACACCTTC. This translates into CASSTTGQENYGYTF.

J is TRBJ1-2 and V is TRBV6-5, with 10 positions matching TRBD1. This CDR3 has 14 amino acids. The V and J ends lost 4 bases and 13 bases, in that order; junction bases with no gene match: 12. CDR1 is MNHEY and CDR2 is SVGAGI in the germline V gene. The CDR3 DNA reads TGTGCCAGCAGTTTCCTGCCGGGACAGGGGTTCCTCACCTTC. Translated: CASSFLPGQGFLTF.

The rearrangement joins TRBV9 to TRBJ2-1; TRBD1 aligns across 11 bases. V was pared by 4 bases and J by 6 bases, with 9 bases of the junction left unmatched. Germline V gene sequence: CDR1 SGDLS, CDR2 YYNGEE. The CDR3 is made up of 16 amino acids. CDR3: CASSISGTGGFNEQFF. CDR3 in DNA: TGTGCCAGCAGCATCTCCGGGACAGGGGGTTTCAATGAGCAGTTCTTC.

The chain is built from TRBV2 and TRBJ2-3; the match to TRBD1 covers 7 bases. The germline gives CDR1 SNHLY, CDR2 FYNNEI. The CDR3 extends over 15 amino acids. V shed 10 bases and J 1 base; nucleotides not matched to a gene: 11. CDR3 protein: CANSEGTGGTDTQYF. The CDR3 DNA reads TGTGCCAATTCCGAGGGTACAGGGGGCACAGATACGCAGTATTTT.

J is TRBJ2-3 and V is TRBV18; the D is unclear. V lost 1 base and J 3 bases, leaving 8 bases between the germline ends. Germline CDR1 is KGHSH and CDR2 is LQKENI. CDR3 size: 14 residues. The CDR3 here is CASSPLGQTDTQYF. The DNA for the CDR3 is TGTGCCAGCTCACCACTTGGGCAGACAGATACGCAGTATTTT. Combining the CDR3 with reference TRBV18 and TRBJ2-3 gives the whole variable domain NAGVMQNPRHLVRRRGQEARLRCSPMKGHSHVYWYRQLPEEGLKFMVYLQKENIIDESGMPKERFSAEFPKEGPSILRIQQVVRGDSAAYFCASSPLGQTDTQYFGPGTRLTVL.

This chain links TRBV5-1 with TRBJ2-1; 9 bases are shared with TRBD2. Germline V gene lookup returns CDR1 SGHRS and CDR2 YFSETQ. The CDR3 sequence is 16 residues long. V shed 4 bases and J 4 bases; nucleotides not matched to a gene: 9. The CDR3 DNA sequence: TGCGCCAGCAGCATCCCGCGGGGGGGCGTTTACAATGAGCAGTTCTTC. Protein product: CASSIPRGGVYNEQFF.

A word on this clone: Different DNA sequences within this sample yield the same CDR3. The chain recombines TRBV7-9 with TRBJ2-1, with D possibly matching TRBD2 (6 bases). Germline-derived CDR1 and CDR2 are SEHNR and FQNEAQ (reference sequence). The V end lost 2 bases, the J end lost 0 bases, and 8 bases lay between the germline ends. The CDR3 runs 15 residues. CDR3 sequence: CASSLRGSSYNEQFF. The CDR3 nucleotides are TGTGCCAGCAGCTTACGGGGGAGCTCCTACAATGAGCAGTTCTTC.

CDR3 sequence reads: CASLGLAGGYEQYF. CDR3 coding DNA: TGTGCCAGCCTCGGACTAGCGGGGGGATACGAGCAGTACTTC. The chain is built from TRBV28 and TRBJ2-7; TRBD2 agrees at 14 bases. CDR3 length: 14 residues. The trim removed 8 bases at V and 4 bases at J, leaving 4 bases unmatched. Germline CDR1 MDHEN, CDR2 SYDVKM.

This sequence joins TRBV5-4 and TRBJ2-3, with 11 bases lining up with TRBD2. Germline CDR1 SGHNT, CDR2 YYREEE (reference sequence). This CDR3 is built from 15 residues. The V and J ends lost 4 bases and 3 bases, in that order; junction bases with no gene match: 4. The CDR3: CASSMGLAETDTQYF. CDR3 nucleotide sequence: TGTGCCAGCAGCATGGGACTAGCGGAGACAGATACGCAGTATTTT.

The chain has TRBV4-3 and TRBJ2-7; 7 nucleotides align to TRBD1. V shed 1 base, J shed 3 bases, and the junction held 3 bases outside the gene matches. The length of the CDR3 is 14 residues. CDR1 is LGHNA, CDR2 YSLEER, per germline. CDR3: CASSQARQGYEQYF. CDR3 in DNA: TGCGCCAGCAGCCAAGCCAGACAGGGCTACGAGCAGTACTTC.

V usage is TRBV4-2 and J usage is TRBJ1-2; possibly TRBD1 for D (5 bases). Germline loops: CDR1 LGHNA, CDR2 YNFKEQ. Trimming pared 0 bases from V and 4 bases from J, leaving 12 bases between. This CDR3 spans 15 amino acids. This CDR3 is CASSQETGPFYGYTF. CDR3 nucleotides: TGTGCCAGCAGCCAAGAAACAGGCCCTTTCTATGGCTACACCTTC.

This chain uses TRBV5-4 with TRBJ1-6; no definite D call. Germline V gene data show CDR1 as SGHNT and CDR2 as YYREEE (reference sequence). The V and J ends lost 10 bases and 4 bases respectively, with 12 bases between them. CDR3 size: 13 residues. This CDR3 reads CAAGGGYNSPLHF. The CDR3 DNA follows: TGTGCCGCGGGAGGCGGATATAATTCACCCCTCCACTTT.

This chain connects TRBV5-4 to TRBJ2-1, with D tentatively TRBD2 (6 bases). Germline V gene data show CDR1 as SGHNT and CDR2 as YYREEE (reference sequence). With 4 bases removed from V and 5 bases from J, the gap between germline ends came to 13 bases. This CDR3 has 14 residues. The CDR3 loop is CASSRTSFDNEQFF. The DNA of the CDR3 is TGTGCCAGCAGCCGCACTAGCTTCGACAATGAGCAGTTCTTC.

Note on this clone: Additional DNA sequences in this sample encode the identical CDR3. This rearrangement joins TRBV11-2 to TRBJ2-7; D might be TRBD1 (6 bases). The CDR3 length is 14 residues. Germline V lookup: CDR1 SGHAT, CDR2 FQNNGV. V shed 5 bases and J shed 1 base, with 12 bases lying between them. CDR3 sequence reads: CASSPQDRSYEQYF. For the CDR3, the DNA is TGTGCCAGCAGCCCCCAGGACAGATCCTACGAGCAGTACTTC.

This clone was detected only a few times. The V gene is TRBV2, the J gene TRBJ2-1; 7 nucleotides align to TRBD2. CDR3 length: 15 amino acids. J lost 6 bases, V lost 4 bases, and 9 bases had no gene match. CDR1 is SNHLY, CDR2 FYNNEI, per germline. The CDR3 spells CASSGTGGAPNEQFF. The CDR3 DNA sequence: TGTGCCAGCAGTGGAACGGGGGGAGCACCCAATGAGCAGTTCTTC.

This chain uses TRBV18 with TRBJ2-7; no clear D gene. The V and J ends lost 2 bases and 0 bases respectively, with 5 bases between them. Germline loops: CDR1 KGHSH, CDR2 LQKENI. The length of the CDR3 is 13 residues. In DNA, the CDR3 is TGTGCCAGCTCACCAGTCGGCTCCTACGAGCAGTACTTC. This sequence encodes CASSPVGSYEQYF.

The chain joins TRBV10-3 to TRBJ1-1; 7 bases line up with TRBD1. The CDR3 extends over 14 amino acids. V was pared by 6 bases and J by 7 bases, with 11 bases of the junction left unmatched. The germline gives CDR1 ENHRY, CDR2 SYGVKD. CDR3 in amino acids: CAIRSLTGRFEAFF. The CDR3 DNA sequence: TGTGCCATCAGATCCCTGACAGGGAGGTTTGAAGCTTTCTTT.

The rearrangement joins TRBV5-6 to TRBJ2-7; D gene ambiguous. Trimming took 4 bases from V and 0 from J, leaving 11 bases between them. Germline V gene sequence: CDR1 SGHDT, CDR2 YYEEEE. This CDR3 is built from 14 residues. The CDR3 DNA is TGTGCCAGCAGCCGTACCCCCGGCTCCTACGAGCAGTACTTC. It translates to CASSRTPGSYEQYF.

This clone was observed a few times. The chain links TRBV9 to TRBJ2-6; D uncertain. Per the germline V gene, CDR1 is SGDLS and CDR2 is YYNGEE. The CDR3 totals 14 residues. The V gene lost 1 base and the J gene lost 1 base, with 3 bases spanning the gap. The DNA of the CDR3 is TGTGCCAGCAGCGTACTGTCTGGGGCCAACGTCCTGACTTTC. It encodes CASSVLSGANVLTF.

The rearrangement joins TRBV12-2 to TRBJ2-7; the listed D gene, TRBD1, was not tested against the DNA. TRBV12-2 constitutes a pseudogene. The CDR3 runs to 16 residues. CDR3 loop: CASRFEARQGADEQYF. Written as DNA, the CDR3 is TGTGCAAGTCGCTTTGAGGCTAGGCAGGGGGCCGACGAGCAGTACTTC.

This clone has only a few counts. The J gene is TRBJ2-7, the V gene TRBV28; D is ambiguous. Germline loops: CDR1 MDHEN, CDR2 SYDVKM. The length of the CDR3 is 11 residues. The V end lost 3 bases, the J end lost 4 bases, and 4 bases lay between the germline ends. The CDR3 bases are TGTGCCAGCAGTTTTTCGTACGAGCAGTACTTC. Protein product: CASSFSYEQYF.